This entry lists 2 T cell receptor beta chains sequenced from one sample in a study of cytomegalovirus exposure and HLA in healthy donors. A multiplex PCR was run with 60 Vbeta primers and 13 Jbeta primers. The data were produced by immunoSEQ multiplex PCR, yet TCRdb's version contains in-frame clones alone and is incomplete. The record lists about 99,000 clones, of which the ten most abundant hold 3% to 3.5%. The sample taken for sequencing was PBMCs. The receptors were gathered from a man in his forties or fifties in good health and CMV-seronegative.

The V and J genes are TRBV13 and TRBJ1-2; TRBD1 agrees at 7 bases. From germline, CDR1 is PRHDT and CDR2 FYEKMQ (reference sequence). Unmatched junction bases numbered 7, after V lost 6 bases and J lost 6 bases. The CDR3 length is 13 residues. CDR3 region: CASSLPGQHGYTF. In DNA form, the CDR3 reads TGTGCCAGCAGTTTACCGGGACAGCATGGCTACACCTTC.

The V call is TRBV5-6, the J call TRBJ1-3, with D possibly TRBD1 on 6 matching bases. The germline V gene has CDR1 SGHDT and CDR2 YYEEEE. Trimming took 0 bases from V and 5 from J, leaving 18 bases between them. The CDR3 is made up of 17 amino acids. DNA of the CDR3: TGTGCCAGCAGCTTGGTTACTACAGGGATAGCGCGAAACACCATATATTTT. The encoded protein is CASSLVTTGIARNTIYF.